This T cell receptor beta chain is drawn from a study of T cell responses to AZD1222 COVID-19 vaccine (dated by TCRdb to the early 2020s). At the level of the whole study: AZD1222 recipients with second doses at about 4 weeks or about 12 weeks were pooled, because spike-specific TCR depth and breadth did not differ between schedules. A total of more than 230 trial participants underwent TCR sequencing, of whom nearly 210 had received two doses of AZD1222 and some 26 had received two doses of the MenACWY control vaccine. Trial participants were enrolled into age subgroups of 18-55, 56-69 and 70-plus years, which contained around 150, 28 and 57 TCR-sequenced participants, respectively. General findings and caveats noted by the study authors: Participants were mostly white British, with more females than males. The authors suggested clonal diversity may have been underestimated. After two AZD1222 doses, both the breadth and the depth of spike-specific TCRs were significantly higher than at day 0 and than in MenACWY recipients. In the small 56-69-year group, the increase in depth fell short of significance, most likely because of low power. The whole spike protein was spanned by vaccine-associated CD4 TCRs, and dominant responses were seen in regions 160-218 and 743-854. Because no day 14 peak-response samples were available, the repertoires could be characterized only after the peak T cell response. Epitopes outside the regions mutated in the B.1.351 and B.1.1.7 variants were reportedly recognized by nearly half of the unique spike-specific TCRs. Conclusions about previously exposed vaccinees are limited because only six or seven AZD1222 recipients were SARS-CoV-2 seropositive at baseline.

The sample's time point, from its label and the paper: baseline before first vaccination. The vaccinee samples were drawn from two UK trials, COV001 and COV002, one of which was a single-blind randomized controlled phase 2/3 trial testing AZD1222 (ChAdOx1 nCoV-19) in healthy adults. For TCRbeta chain sequencing, PBMC samples from trial participants were taken at day 0 and at day 28 after the second dose. Its CDR3 holds 16 amino acids, cysteine through phenylalanine. Solely the CDR3 DNA is kept, with 48 bases framed from the first base. Reading the germline V gene gives CDR1 MNHEY and CDR2 SVGEGT. Relative to germline, V is missing 4 bases and J is missing 6 bases, with 9 bases of the junction outside any gene match. Regarding this clone: Its binding antigen is unknown. No base qualities exist here, and no much larger clone lies one base off it.

The CDR3 regions of human TCRbeta chains were analyzed by immunosequencing. The original pipeline was this. Repertoire TCRs were matched against a reference library of SARS-CoV-2-specific TCRs generated with the MIRA antigen-specificity platform. Breadth was defined as the fraction of unique TCRs that were SARS-CoV-2-associated, and depth was defined as the fraction of total T cells that were SARS-CoV-2-associated. Using the MIRA data, each spike-specific TCR was mapped to the spike region that the TCR reacts to and placed in a CD4 or CD8 class. Log10-transformed breadth and depth values were compared by one-way ANOVA with Sidak's multiple comparisons tests. TCRdb re-hosts the immuneACCESS table, in-frame sequences only. Its copies lack some clones; in the studies checked, an unresolved V gene accounts for under half of them, and the cause for the rest is not known. D and trimming come from the DNA, and the V and J calls and clone size come from that table. In all, the sample holds under 130,000 clones, and 90% of those were seen once. Clones ranked in the top ten supply about 5% of the sample.

The chain was built from TRBV6-2 or TRBV6-3 and TRBJ2-1; TRBD1 fits 10 bases in the junction. The origin of this receptor is an adult in good health. Sequencing used peripheral blood, obtained on day 0 of AZD1222 vaccination. The sequenced DNA is TGTGCCAGCAGTTTTTTTTCCGGGACAGGGGCCAATGAGCAGTTCTTC. This encodes CASSFFSGTGANEQFF.